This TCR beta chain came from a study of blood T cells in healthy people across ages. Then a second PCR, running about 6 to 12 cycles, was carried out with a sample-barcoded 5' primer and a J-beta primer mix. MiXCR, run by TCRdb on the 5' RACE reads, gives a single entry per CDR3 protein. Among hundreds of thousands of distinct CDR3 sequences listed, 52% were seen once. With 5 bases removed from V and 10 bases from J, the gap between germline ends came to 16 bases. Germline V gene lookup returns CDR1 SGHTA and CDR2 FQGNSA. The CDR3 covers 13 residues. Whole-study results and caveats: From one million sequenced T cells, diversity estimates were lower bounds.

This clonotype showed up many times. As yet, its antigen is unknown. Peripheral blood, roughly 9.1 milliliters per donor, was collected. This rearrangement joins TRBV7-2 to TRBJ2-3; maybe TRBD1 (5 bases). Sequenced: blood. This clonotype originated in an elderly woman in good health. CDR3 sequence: CASSPRTVGAQYF. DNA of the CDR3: TGTGCCAGCAGCCCGAGGACCGTAGGGGCGCAGTATTTT.